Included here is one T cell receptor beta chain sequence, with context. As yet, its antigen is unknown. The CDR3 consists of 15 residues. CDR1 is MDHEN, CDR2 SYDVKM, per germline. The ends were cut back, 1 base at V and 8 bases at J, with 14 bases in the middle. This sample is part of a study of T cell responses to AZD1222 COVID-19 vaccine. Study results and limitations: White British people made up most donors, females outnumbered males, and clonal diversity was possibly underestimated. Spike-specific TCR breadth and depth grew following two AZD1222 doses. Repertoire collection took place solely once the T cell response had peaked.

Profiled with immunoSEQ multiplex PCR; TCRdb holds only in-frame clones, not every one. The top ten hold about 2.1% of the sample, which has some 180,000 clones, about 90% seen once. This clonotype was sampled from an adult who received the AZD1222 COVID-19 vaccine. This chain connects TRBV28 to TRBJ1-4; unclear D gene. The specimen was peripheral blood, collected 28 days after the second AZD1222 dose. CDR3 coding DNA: TGTGCCAGCAGTTTATTATCTCGGTCACAGGAAAAACTGTTTTTT. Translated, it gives CASSLLSRSQEKLFF.